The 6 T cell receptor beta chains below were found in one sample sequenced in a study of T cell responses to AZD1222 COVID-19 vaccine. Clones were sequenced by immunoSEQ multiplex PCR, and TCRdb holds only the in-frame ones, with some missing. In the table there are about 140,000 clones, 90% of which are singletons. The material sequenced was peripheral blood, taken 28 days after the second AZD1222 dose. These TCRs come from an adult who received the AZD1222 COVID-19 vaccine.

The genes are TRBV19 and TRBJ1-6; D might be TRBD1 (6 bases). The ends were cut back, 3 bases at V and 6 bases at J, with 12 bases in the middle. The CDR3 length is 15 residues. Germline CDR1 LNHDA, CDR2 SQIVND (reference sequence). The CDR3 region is CASSITGGGNSPLHF. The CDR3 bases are TGTGCCAGTAGTATCACGGGGGGCGGTAATTCACCCCTCCACTTT.

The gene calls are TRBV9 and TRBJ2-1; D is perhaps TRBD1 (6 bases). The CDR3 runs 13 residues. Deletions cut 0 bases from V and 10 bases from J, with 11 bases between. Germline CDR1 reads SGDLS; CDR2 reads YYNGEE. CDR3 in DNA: TGTGCCAGCAGCGTAGCGCCGGACAGCGAGCAGTTCTTC. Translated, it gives CASSVAPDSEQFF.

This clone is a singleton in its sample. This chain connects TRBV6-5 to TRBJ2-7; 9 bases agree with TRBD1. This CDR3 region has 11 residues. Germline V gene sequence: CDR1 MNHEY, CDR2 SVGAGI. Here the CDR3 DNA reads TGTGCCAGCAGCAAGCCGGGACAGGGAAACGTC. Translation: CASSKPGQGNV.

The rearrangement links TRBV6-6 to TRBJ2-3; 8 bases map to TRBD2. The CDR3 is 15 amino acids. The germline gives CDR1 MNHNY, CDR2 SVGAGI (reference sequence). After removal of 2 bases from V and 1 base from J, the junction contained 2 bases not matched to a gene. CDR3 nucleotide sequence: TGTGCCAGCAGTTACGAACTAGCGGGCACAGATACGCAGTATTTT. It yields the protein CASSYELAGTDTQYF.

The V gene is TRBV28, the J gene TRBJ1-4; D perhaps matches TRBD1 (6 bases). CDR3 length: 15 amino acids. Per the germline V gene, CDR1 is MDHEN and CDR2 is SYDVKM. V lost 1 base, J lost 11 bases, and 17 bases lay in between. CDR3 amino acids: CASSLSGNRQGKLFF. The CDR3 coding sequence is TGTGCCAGCAGTTTATCGGGGAACAGGCAGGGGAAACTGTTTTTT.

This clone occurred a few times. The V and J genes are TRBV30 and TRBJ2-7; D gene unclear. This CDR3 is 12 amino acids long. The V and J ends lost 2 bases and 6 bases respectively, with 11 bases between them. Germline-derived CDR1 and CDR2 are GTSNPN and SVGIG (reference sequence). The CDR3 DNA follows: TGTGCCTGGAGTCTCCGGATAGGCGAGCAGTACTTC. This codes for CAWSLRIGEQYF.